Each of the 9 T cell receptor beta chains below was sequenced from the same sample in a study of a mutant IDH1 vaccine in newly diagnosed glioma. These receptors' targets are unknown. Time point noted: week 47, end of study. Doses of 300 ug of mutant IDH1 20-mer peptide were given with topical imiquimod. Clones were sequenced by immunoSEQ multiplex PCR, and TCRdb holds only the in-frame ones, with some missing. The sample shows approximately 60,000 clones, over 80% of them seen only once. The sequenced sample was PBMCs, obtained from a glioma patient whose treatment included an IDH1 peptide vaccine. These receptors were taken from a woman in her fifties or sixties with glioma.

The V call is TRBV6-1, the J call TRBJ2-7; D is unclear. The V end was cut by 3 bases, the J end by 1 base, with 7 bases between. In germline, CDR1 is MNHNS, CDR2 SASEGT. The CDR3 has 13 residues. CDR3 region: CASSEAVSYEQYF. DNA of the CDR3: TGTGCCAGCAGTGAGGCCGTATCCTACGAGCAGTACTTC.

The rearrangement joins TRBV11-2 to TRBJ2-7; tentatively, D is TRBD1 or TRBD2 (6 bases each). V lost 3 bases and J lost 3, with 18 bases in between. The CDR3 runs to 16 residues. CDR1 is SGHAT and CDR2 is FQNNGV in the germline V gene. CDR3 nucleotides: TGTGCCAGCAGCTTTCGAGGGGGACGGGGGTTCTACGAGCAGTACTTC. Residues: CASSFRGGRGFYEQYF.

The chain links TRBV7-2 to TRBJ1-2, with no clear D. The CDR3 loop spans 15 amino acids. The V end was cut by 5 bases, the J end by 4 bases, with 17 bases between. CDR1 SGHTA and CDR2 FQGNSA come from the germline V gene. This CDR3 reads CASSPELVGIYGYTF. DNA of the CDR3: TGTGCCAGCAGCCCGGAACTCGTGGGCATCTATGGCTACACCTTC. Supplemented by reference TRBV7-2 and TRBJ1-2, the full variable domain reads GAGVSQSPSNKVTEKGKDVELRCDPISGHTALYWYRQSLGQGLEFLIYFQGNSAPDKSGLPSDRFSAERTGGSVSTLTIQRTQQEDSAVYLCASSPELVGIYGYTFGSGTRLTVV.

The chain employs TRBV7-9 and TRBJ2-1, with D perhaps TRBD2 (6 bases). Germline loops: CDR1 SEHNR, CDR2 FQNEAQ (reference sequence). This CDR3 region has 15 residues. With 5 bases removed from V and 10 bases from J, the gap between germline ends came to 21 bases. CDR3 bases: TGTGCCAGCAGCAACTCTGAGGCGGGGCAGGCCGAGCAGTTCTTC. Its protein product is CASSNSEAGQAEQFF.

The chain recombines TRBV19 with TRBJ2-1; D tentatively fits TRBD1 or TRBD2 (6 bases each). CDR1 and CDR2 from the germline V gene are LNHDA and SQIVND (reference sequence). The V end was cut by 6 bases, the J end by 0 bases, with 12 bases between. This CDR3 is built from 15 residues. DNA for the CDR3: TGTGCCAGTAGGGAGGGGGACCCCTCCTACAATGAGCAGTTCTTC. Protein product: CASREGDPSYNEQFF.

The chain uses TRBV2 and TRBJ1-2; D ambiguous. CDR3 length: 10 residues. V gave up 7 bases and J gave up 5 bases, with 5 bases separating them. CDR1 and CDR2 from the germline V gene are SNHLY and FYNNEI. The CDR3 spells CASKRYGYTF. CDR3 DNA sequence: TGTGCCAGCAAGAGGTATGGCTACACCTTC.

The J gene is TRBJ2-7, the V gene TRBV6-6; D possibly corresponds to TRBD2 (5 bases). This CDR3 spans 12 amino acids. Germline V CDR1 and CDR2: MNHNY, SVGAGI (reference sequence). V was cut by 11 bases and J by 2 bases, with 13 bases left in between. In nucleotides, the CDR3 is TGTGCCGGAGGTATACCCCCCTACGAGCAGTACTTC. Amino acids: CAGGIPPYEQYF.

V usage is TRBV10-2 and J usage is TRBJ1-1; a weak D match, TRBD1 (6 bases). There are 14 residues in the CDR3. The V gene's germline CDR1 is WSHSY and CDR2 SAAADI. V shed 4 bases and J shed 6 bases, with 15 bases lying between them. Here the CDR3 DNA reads TGCGCCAGCAGTGTCCAGGGGTTTTCTCCTGAAGCTTTCTTT. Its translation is CASSVQGFSPEAFF.

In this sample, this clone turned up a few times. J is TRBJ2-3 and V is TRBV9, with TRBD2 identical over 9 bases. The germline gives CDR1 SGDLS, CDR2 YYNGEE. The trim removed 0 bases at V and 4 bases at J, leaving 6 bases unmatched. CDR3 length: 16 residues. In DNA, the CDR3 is TGTGCCAGCAGCGTAGCCAGCGGGGGGATCGCAGATACGCAGTATTTT. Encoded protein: CASSVASGGIADTQYF.